This TCR beta chain derives from a study of cytomegalovirus exposure and HLA in healthy donors. Broader study findings: The study found most TCR sequences rare, yet found some public TCRs in many donors.

Vbeta (60) and Jbeta (13) primers were used in the PCR. TCRdb's copy holds only in-frame clones and misses some; the assay was immunoSEQ multiplex PCR. The sample records more than 80,000 clones, roughly 80% being singletons. This CDR3 is 16 amino acids long. V lost 3 bases and J 1 base, leaving 14 bases between the germline ends. Germline CDR1 reads MNHEY; CDR2 reads SMNVEV (reference sequence). Note on this clone: What it recognizes is unknown.

This chain links TRBV27 with TRBJ2-3; D is perhaps TRBD2 (6 bases). The specimen sequenced was PBMCs. This receptor was taken from a girl aged 2 to 9 in good health and CMV-seropositive. CDR3 in DNA: TGTGCCAGCAGTTTCGGTATGGGCGGGGGCACAGATACGCAGTATTTT. Its translation: CASSFGMGGGTDTQYF.